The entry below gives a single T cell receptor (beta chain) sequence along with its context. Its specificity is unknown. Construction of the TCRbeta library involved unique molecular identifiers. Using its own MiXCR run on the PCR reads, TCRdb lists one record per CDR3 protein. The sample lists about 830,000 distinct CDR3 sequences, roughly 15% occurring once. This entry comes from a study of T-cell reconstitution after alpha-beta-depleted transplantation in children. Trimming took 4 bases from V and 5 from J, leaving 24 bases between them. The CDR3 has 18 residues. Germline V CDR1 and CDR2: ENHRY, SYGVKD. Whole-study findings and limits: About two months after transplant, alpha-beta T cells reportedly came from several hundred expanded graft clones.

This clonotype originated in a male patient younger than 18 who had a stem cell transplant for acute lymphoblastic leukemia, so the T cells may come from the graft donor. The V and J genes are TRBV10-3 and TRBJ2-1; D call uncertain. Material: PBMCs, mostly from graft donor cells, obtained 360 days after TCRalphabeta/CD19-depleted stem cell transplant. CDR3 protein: CAISGPTALWETHNEQFF. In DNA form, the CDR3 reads TGTGCCATCAGTGGCCCCACGGCTCTTTGGGAAACGCACAATGAGCAGTTCTTC.